The 13 T cell receptor beta chains reported below all come from one sample, sequenced in a study of cytomegalovirus exposure and HLA in healthy donors. With 60 Vbeta and 13 Jbeta primers, the PCR was carried out. The method was immunoSEQ multiplex PCR; TCRdb's version includes in-frame clones alone and lacks a portion of them. The table lists about 140,000 clones, around 80% of them singletons. The sequenced sample was PBMCs. The receptors originated from a man aged 25 to 40 in good health and CMV-seronegative.

The chain recombines TRBV6-6 with TRBJ1-1; D not resolved. V gave up 2 bases and J gave up 1 base, with 8 bases separating them. The CDR3 has 14 amino acids. Germline values: CDR1 MNHNY, CDR2 SVGAGI (reference sequence). Here the CDR3 reads CASSYQRENTEAFF. CDR3 in DNA: TGTGCCAGCAGTTACCAGCGAGAGAACACTGAAGCTTTCTTT.

This chain uses TRBV2 with TRBJ1-1; D ambiguous. Germline CDR1 is SNHLY and CDR2 is FYNNEI. V lost 2 bases and J lost 5, with 9 bases in between. The CDR3 extends over 13 amino acids. In nucleotides, the CDR3 is TGTGCCAGCAGTGAATCCCAGCGGACTGAAGCTTTCTTT. Encoded protein: CASSESQRTEAFF.

The chain combines TRBV29-1 with TRBJ2-5; 9 bases map to TRBD1. Near its end, the DNA agrees better with TRBJ2-7, so the J call may be wrong. The CDR3 is 13 amino acids. Per germline, CDR1 SQVTM and CDR2 ANQGSEA. CDR3 residues: CSVLTGGSYEQYF. The CDR3 DNA is TGCAGCGTGTTGACAGGGGGCTCCTACGAGCAGTACTTC.

CDR3 nucleotides: TGTGCCAGCACTCAAGGGGGCGGAAACTACGAGCAGTACTTC. This translates into CASTQGGGNYEQYF. J is TRBJ2-7 and V is TRBV2; 7 bases are shared with TRBD1. CDR3 size: 14 residues. V lost 7 bases and J lost 3; bases outside the gene matches: 9. Germline loops: CDR1 SNHLY, CDR2 FYNNEI.

The rearrangement uses TRBV9 and TRBJ1-3; 8 bases line up with TRBD1. The CDR3 sequence is 18 residues long. V shed 3 bases and J 4 bases; nucleotides not matched to a gene: 15. The V gene's germline CDR1 is SGDLS and CDR2 YYNGEE. Here the CDR3 reads CASSASSGQGRAGNTIYF. CDR3 nucleotide sequence: TGTGCCAGCAGCGCCAGTTCCGGACAGGGCCGCGCCGGAAACACCATATATTTT.

The chain uses TRBV6-6 and TRBJ2-7, with D possibly matching TRBD1 (5 bases). The V gene's germline CDR1 is MNHNY and CDR2 SVGAGI (reference sequence). V was clipped by 6 bases and J by 0 bases, with 18 bases between them. CDR3 length: 16 amino acids. CDR3 amino acids: CASRSTTKGPSYEQYF. As DNA, the CDR3 is TGTGCCAGCAGATCTACCACTAAGGGGCCCTCCTACGAGCAGTACTTC.

The V call is TRBV19, the J call TRBJ1-5; 7 positions match TRBD1. This CDR3 has 18 amino acids. Germline V gene sequence: CDR1 LNHDA, CDR2 SQIVND (reference sequence). The junction had 15 bases not matched to a gene; V was cut back by 7 bases and J by 0 bases. This chain's CDR3 is CASTLKGDSAYSNQPQHF. CDR3 sequence (DNA): TGTGCCAGTACCCTAAAAGGGGACAGTGCCTATAGCAATCAGCCCCAGCATTTT.

The V and J genes are TRBV6-6 and TRBJ1-3; TRBD1 agrees at 7 bases. Germline CDR1 reads MNHNY; CDR2 reads SVGAGI (reference sequence). CDR3 length equals 15 residues. V lost 2 bases, J lost 0 bases, and 1 base stayed unmatched. The DNA of the CDR3 is TGTGCCAGCAGTTACGACAGGGCCTCTGGAAACACCATATATTTT. Amino acids: CASSYDRASGNTIYF.

This chain uses TRBV5-1 with TRBJ2-1; possibly TRBD2 for D (6 bases). The CDR3 has 15 amino acids. Trimming pared 6 bases from V and 3 bases from J, leaving 16 bases between. Germline V gene sequence: CDR1 SGHRS, CDR2 YFSETQ. CDR3 protein: CASNAGSLFYNEQFF. The CDR3, as DNA: TGCGCCAGCAACGCGGGGAGTCTCTTCTACAATGAGCAGTTCTTC.

The chain combines TRBV6-4 with TRBJ2-3, with 8 positions matching TRBD1. Germline values: CDR1 MRHNA, CDR2 SNTAGT. CDR3 length: 16 amino acids. The V segment lost 2 bases and the J segment 4 bases; nucleotides outside the gene matches: 8. CDR3: CASSDGQGRGADTQYF. CDR3 nucleotide sequence: TGTGCCAGCAGTGACGGACAGGGAAGGGGTGCAGATACGCAGTATTTT.

The chain uses TRBV6-1 and TRBJ2-1, with 9 nucleotides matching TRBD2. CDR3 length equals 18 residues. V was pared by 1 base and J by 0 bases, with 7 bases of the junction left unmatched. CDR1 is MNHNS and CDR2 is SASEGT in the germline V gene. The CDR3, as DNA: TGTGCCAGCAGTGAAGACGGACTAGCGAAGAGCTCCTACAATGAGCAGTTCTTC. This gives the protein CASSEDGLAKSSYNEQFF.

The rearrangement uses TRBV6-5 and TRBJ1-1; 9 bases align to TRBD1. V trimming: 6 bases; J trimming: 4 bases; junction bases outside the gene matches: 9. This CDR3 contains 15 residues. Looked up from germline, CDR1 is MNHEY and CDR2 is SVGAGI. The CDR3 spells CASSLTTGGITEAFF. The CDR3 DNA is TGTGCCAGCAGCCTTACGACAGGGGGAATCACTGAAGCTTTCTTT.

This clone has a handful of counts. The chain couples TRBV4-1 to TRBJ2-1, with TRBD1 matching 7 bases. CDR1 and CDR2 (germline): MGHRA, YSYEKL. CDR3 size: 18 residues. J lost 4 bases, V lost 0 bases, and 12 bases had no gene match. The DNA for the CDR3 is TGCGCCAGCAGCCAAGATAGTGATTCGGGGACAGTATACAATGAGCAGTTCTTC. Translation: CASSQDSDSGTVYNEQFF.